One and the same sample provided the 22 T cell receptor beta chains below, sequenced in a study of blood T cells in healthy people across ages (dated by TCRdb to the mid-2010s). Receptor amplification or capture employed 5' RACE. Sequencing used an Illumina HiSeq 2500. A second PCR of 7 to 11 cycles was run with a J-beta primer mix and a sample-barcoded 5' primer. TCRdb handled the public reads itself, with Q25 trimming in fastp and clone calling in MiXCR, and kept productive beta chains. CDR3 protein sequences are deduplicated, and each keeps its most common genes and DNA. The sample data list around 1,500,000 distinct CDR3 sequences, and over 25% of these were observed just once. The top ten hold 7% to 9% of the sample. Source material: blood. All receptors come from a woman in her twenties or thirties in good health.

The chain is built from TRBV7-2 and TRBJ2-1; D is perhaps TRBD2 (6 bases). The CDR3 consists of 14 residues. Trimming removed 7 bases from V and 7 bases from J, with 17 bases in between. Germline V gene lookup returns CDR1 SGHTA and CDR2 FQGNSA. In DNA form, the CDR3 reads TGTGCCAGCACCGGCGGGGCGGCCGGGAATGAGCAGTTCTTC. Translated: CASTGGAAGNEQFF.

The chain joins TRBV28 to TRBJ1-2; 10 nucleotides match TRBD1. The CDR3 has 15 residues. Germline V gene lookup returns CDR1 MDHEN and CDR2 SYDVKM. V shed 4 bases, J shed 8 bases, and the junction held 10 bases outside the gene matches. The CDR3 is CASSSEGQGFGGYTF. CDR3 nucleotide sequence: TGTGCCAGCAGTTCTGAGGGACAGGGGTTTGGAGGCTACACCTTC.

This clonotype was found a few times. The chain employs TRBV9 and TRBJ2-3; tentative D call: TRBD2 (6 bases). Germline V gives CDR1 SGDLS, CDR2 YYNGEE. V lost 5 bases and J 9 bases, leaving 10 bases between the germline ends. This CDR3 has 11 residues. The CDR3 protein is CASSVGGTQYF. The DNA of the CDR3 is TGTGCCAGCAGTGTCGGAGGGACGCAGTATTTT.

This clonotype has just a few counts. The genes are TRBV11-1 and TRBJ1-5, with D uncertain. The CDR3 has 16 amino acids. The germline gives CDR1 SGHAT, CDR2 FQDESV (reference sequence). Trimming shortened V by 4 bases and J by 4 bases, and 17 bases separated the two germline ends. The DNA for the CDR3 is TGTGCCAGCAGCTCGCACATCGAGGGAATAAATCAGCCCCAGCATTTT. Protein product: CASSSHIEGINQPQHF.

The chain joins TRBV9 to TRBJ2-7; D is unclear. The CDR3 totals 14 residues. The V end was cut by 0 bases, the J end by 2 bases, with 9 bases between. Germline V CDR1 and CDR2: SGDLS, YYNGEE. CDR3 protein: CASSVATGPYEQYF. CDR3 nucleotide sequence: TGTGCCAGCAGCGTAGCTACCGGGCCCTACGAGCAGTACTTC. The variable domain in full, completed from reference TRBV9 and TRBJ2-7, reads DSGVTQTPKHLITATGQRVTLRCSPRSGDLSVYWYQQSLDQGLQFLIQYYNGEERAKGNILERFSAQQFPDLHSELNLSSLELGDSALYFCASSVATGPYEQYFGPGTRLTVT.

This clonotype was recorded at least ten times. The chain combines TRBV12-3 or TRBV12-4 with TRBJ2-5, with TRBD2 identical over 10 bases. V shed 4 bases and J 3 bases; nucleotides not matched to a gene: 2. The CDR3 contains 14 residues. CDR3 coding DNA: TGTGCCAGCAGTTCAGGACTAGCGGAAGAGACCCAGTACTTC. Translated, it gives CASSSGLAEETQYF.

This sequence joins TRBV18 and TRBJ2-7; D is unresolved. V lost 3 bases, J lost 2 bases, and 11 bases lay in between. CDR1 is KGHSH, CDR2 LQKENI, per germline. This CDR3 has 14 amino acids. The DNA of the CDR3 is TGTGCCAGCTCACCTGACTCAACTCCCTACGAGCAGTACTTC. Translating gives CASSPDSTPYEQYF.

The gene calls are TRBV7-8 and TRBJ2-1; D is possibly TRBD1 (6 bases). The CDR3 is 15 amino acids. Germline V gives CDR1 SGHVS, CDR2 FQNEAQ. Trimming took off 5 bases at V and 7 bases at J, with 18 bases between the two ends. The CDR3 reads CASSRRRGSLNEQFF. In DNA, the CDR3 is TGTGCCAGCAGCAGACGCAGGGGTAGTTTGAATGAGCAGTTCTTC.

The chain joins TRBV20-1 to TRBJ1-2, with 7 bases fitting TRBD1. The germline V gene encodes CDR1 DFQATT and CDR2 SNEGSKA (reference sequence). V lost 0 bases, J lost 4 bases, and 8 bases stayed unmatched. The length of the CDR3 is 15 residues. This CDR3 is CSARDRGTAFYGYTF. The CDR3 coding sequence is TGCAGTGCTAGAGATCGCGGGACAGCCTTCTATGGCTACACCTTC.

Concerning this clonotype: The junction departs from germline at one end; a sequencing error may be responsible. V gene TRBV2 combines with J gene TRBJ2-4; D is undetermined. The J call may be mistaken, given a closer DNA end match to TRBJ2-5. Germline V CDR1 and CDR2: SNHLY, FYNNEI. This CDR3 has 11 residues. This CDR3 is CTSSVGETQYF. CDR3 bases: TGTACCAGCAGTGTCGGGGAGACCCAGTACTTC.

The J gene is TRBJ2-2, the V gene TRBV10-3; tentatively, D is TRBD1 (6 bases). The germline CDR1 and CDR2 sequences are ENHRY and SYGVKD. This CDR3 region has 16 residues. Between the trimmed V and J ends, which lost 3 bases and 4 bases, there was a span of 15 bases. The CDR3 region is CAISDRQDASTGELFF. The CDR3, as DNA: TGTGCCATCAGTGACCGACAGGACGCGAGCACCGGGGAGCTGTTTTTT.

There are a few counts of this clonotype. The rearrangement uses TRBV20-1 and TRBJ2-1; no definite D call. The germline V gene has CDR1 DFQATT and CDR2 SNEGSKA (reference sequence). This CDR3 is built from 12 residues. The CDR3 reads CSRAGSYNEQFF. The CDR3 DNA reads as TGCAGCCGGGCCGGTTCCTACAATGAGCAGTTCTTC.

The chain employs TRBV24-1 and TRBJ1-2, with 7 bases aligning to TRBD1. V lost 7 bases and J lost 4; bases outside the gene matches: 8. The CDR3 is 14 amino acids. Germline-derived CDR1 and CDR2 are KGHDR and SFDVKD. The CDR3 DNA follows: TGTGCCACCAGCAACGACAGGGACACCTATGGCTACACCTTC. Translated, it gives CATSNDRDTYGYTF.

The gene calls are TRBV11-1 and TRBJ1-5; 9 bases agree with TRBD1. CDR3 length equals 13 residues. J was trimmed by 7 bases and V by 6 bases; bases with no gene match: 4. CDR1 and CDR2 (germline): SGHAT, FQDESV (reference sequence). The CDR3 bases are TGTGCCAGCAGGGGGGACAGGGCCCAGCCCCAGCATTTT. The encoded protein is CASRGDRAQPQHF.

This clonotype occurred many times. The chain combines TRBV5-1 with TRBJ2-7; 12 nucleotides match TRBD1. The CDR3 has 15 amino acids. Trimming at V came to 4 bases and at J to 2 bases, leaving 4 bases not matched to a gene. Per germline, CDR1 SGHRS and CDR2 YFSETQ. DNA for the CDR3: TGCGCCAGCAGCGAGGGACAGGGGGCCCCCTACGAGCAGTACTTC. As protein: CASSEGQGAPYEQYF. The full variable domain, its missing parts supplied by reference TRBV5-1 and TRBJ2-7, is KAGVTQTPRYLIKTRGQQVTLSCSPISGHRSVSWYQQTPGQGLQFLFEYFSETQRNKGNFPGRFSGRQFSNSRSEMNVSTLELGDSALYLCASSEGQGAPYEQYFGPGTRLTVT.

The table lists this clonotype with a few counts. The chain links TRBV24-1 to TRBJ2-7; possible D gene TRBD2, 6 bases. V lost 4 bases to trimming and J lost 7 bases, with 22 bases between them. Germline V gene data show CDR1 as KGHDR and CDR2 as SFDVKD. The CDR3 is made up of 16 amino acids. CDR3 residues: CATSDTGGSFYNEQYF. CDR3 nucleotide sequence: TGTGCCACCAGTGACACCGGAGGGTCTTTCTACAATGAGCAGTACTTC.

V gene TRBV7-8 combines with J gene TRBJ2-5; 11 positions agree with TRBD1. The germline V gene has CDR1 SGHVS and CDR2 FQNEAQ. V lost 3 bases and J lost 3; bases outside the gene matches: 9. The CDR3 spans 17 residues. The CDR3: CASSFPLGQGVKETQYF. CDR3 sequence (DNA): TGTGCCAGCAGCTTTCCCTTGGGACAGGGGGTTAAAGAGACCCAGTACTTC.

This clonotype was counted a few times. This chain links TRBV12-3 or TRBV12-4 with TRBJ1-5; D is uncertain. CDR3 length: 15 residues. V gave up 2 bases and J gave up 4 bases, with 12 bases separating them. The CDR3 region is CASSLSINPNQPQHF. In nucleotides, the CDR3 is TGTGCCAGCAGTTTAAGTATCAACCCGAATCAGCCCCAGCATTTT.

As for this clonotype: One junction end disagrees with the germline gene, perhaps due to a read error. The chain recombines TRBV27 with TRBJ1-3; D is unclear. This CDR3 spans 11 amino acids. Germline lookup yields CDR1 MNHEY and CDR2 SMNVEV (reference sequence). CDR3 amino acids: CASILGNTIYF. The CDR3 coding sequence is TGTGCCAGCATCTTGGGAAACACTATATATTTT.

This clonotype was seen only a few times. This chain connects TRBV11-2 to TRBJ2-5; D is possibly TRBD1 or TRBD2 (5 bases each). V lost 5 bases, J lost 5 bases, and 18 bases lay in between. The CDR3 is 15 amino acids. The germline V gene encodes CDR1 SGHAT and CDR2 FQNNGV. CDR3 bases: TGTGCCAGCAGCGTCCGGGACCGAGCGTCGGAGACCCAGTACTTC. It specifies CASSVRDRASETQYF.

V and J are TRBV6-1 and TRBJ2-5, with 7 bases that match TRBD2. Germline V lookup: CDR1 MNHNS, CDR2 SASEGT. The J segment lost 5 bases and the V segment lost 4 bases, leaving 7 bases of the junction unmatched. The CDR3 contains 14 residues. The CDR3 sequence: CASSAGRERETQYF. DNA of the CDR3: TGTGCCAGCAGTGCCGGGCGGGAGCGGGAGACCCAGTACTTC.

This clonotype was seen a handful of times. The chain joins TRBV20-1 to TRBJ2-3; D remains unclear. The germline V gene encodes CDR1 DFQATT and CDR2 SNEGSKA (reference sequence). The CDR3 is made up of 15 amino acids. Trimming stripped 0 bases from V and 0 bases from J, with 10 bases between. CDR3 protein: CSAREAATSTDTQYF. The CDR3 nucleotides are TGCAGTGCTAGAGAGGCAGCCACTAGCACAGATACGCAGTATTTT.